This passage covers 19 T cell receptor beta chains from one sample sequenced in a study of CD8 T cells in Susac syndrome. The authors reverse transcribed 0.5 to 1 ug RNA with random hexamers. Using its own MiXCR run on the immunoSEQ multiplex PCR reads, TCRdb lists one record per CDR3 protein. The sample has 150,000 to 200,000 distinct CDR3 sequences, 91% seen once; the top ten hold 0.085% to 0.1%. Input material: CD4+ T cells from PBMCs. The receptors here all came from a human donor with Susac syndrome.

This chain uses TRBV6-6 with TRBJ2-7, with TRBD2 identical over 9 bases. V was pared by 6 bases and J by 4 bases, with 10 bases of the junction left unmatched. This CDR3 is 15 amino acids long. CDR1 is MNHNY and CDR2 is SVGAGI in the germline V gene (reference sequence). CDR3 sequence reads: CASRRTSAKVYEQYF. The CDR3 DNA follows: TGTGCCAGCAGAAGGACTAGCGCGAAGGTGTACGAGCAGTACTTC.

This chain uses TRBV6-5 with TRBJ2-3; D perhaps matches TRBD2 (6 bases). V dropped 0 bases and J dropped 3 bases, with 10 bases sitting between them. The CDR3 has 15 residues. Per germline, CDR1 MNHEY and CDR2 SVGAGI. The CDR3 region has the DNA TGTGCCAGCAGTTACTCGAAAGGGAGGACAGATACGCAGTATTTT. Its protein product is CASSYSKGRTDTQYF.

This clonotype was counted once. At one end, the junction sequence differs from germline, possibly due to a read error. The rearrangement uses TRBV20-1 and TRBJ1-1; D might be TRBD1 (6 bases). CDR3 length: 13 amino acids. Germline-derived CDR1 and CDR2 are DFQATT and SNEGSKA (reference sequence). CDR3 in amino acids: CSARDRLGAEAFF. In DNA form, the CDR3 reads TGCAGTGCCAGAGACAGGCTTGGGGCTGAAGCTTTCTTT.

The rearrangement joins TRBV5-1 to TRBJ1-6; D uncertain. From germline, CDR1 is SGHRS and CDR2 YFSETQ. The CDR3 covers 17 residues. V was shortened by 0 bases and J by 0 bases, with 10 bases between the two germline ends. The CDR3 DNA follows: TGCGCCAGCAGCTTGGGACACGGAAGCTCCTATAATTCACCCCTCCACTTT. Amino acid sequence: CASSLGHGSSYNSPLHF.

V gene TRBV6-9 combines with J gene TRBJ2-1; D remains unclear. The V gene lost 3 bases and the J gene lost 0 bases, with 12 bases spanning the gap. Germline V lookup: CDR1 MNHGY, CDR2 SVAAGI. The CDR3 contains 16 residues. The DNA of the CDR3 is TGTGCCAGCAGTTACATGACCGAGAGCTCCTACAATGAGCAGTTCTTC. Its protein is CASSYMTESSYNEQFF.

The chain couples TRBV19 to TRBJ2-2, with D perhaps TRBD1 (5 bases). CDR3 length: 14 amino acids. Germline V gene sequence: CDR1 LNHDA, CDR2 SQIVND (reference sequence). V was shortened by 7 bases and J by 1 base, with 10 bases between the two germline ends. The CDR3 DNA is TGTGCCAGTAATTACAGGCTGAACACCGGGGAGCTGTTTTTT. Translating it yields CASNYRLNTGELFF.

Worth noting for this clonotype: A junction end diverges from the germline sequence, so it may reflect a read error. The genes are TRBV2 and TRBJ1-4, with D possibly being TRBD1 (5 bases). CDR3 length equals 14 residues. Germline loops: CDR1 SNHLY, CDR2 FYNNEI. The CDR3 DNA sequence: TGTGCCAGCAACAGACAGACAACTAATGAAAAACTGCTTTTT. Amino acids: CASNRQTTNEKLLF.

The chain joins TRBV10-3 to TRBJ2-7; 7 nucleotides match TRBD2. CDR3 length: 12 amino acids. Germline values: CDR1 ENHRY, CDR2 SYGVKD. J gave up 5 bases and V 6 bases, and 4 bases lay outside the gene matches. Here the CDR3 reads CAIRGTTDEQYF. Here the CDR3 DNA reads TGTGCCATCAGGGGGACTACCGACGAGCAGTACTTC.

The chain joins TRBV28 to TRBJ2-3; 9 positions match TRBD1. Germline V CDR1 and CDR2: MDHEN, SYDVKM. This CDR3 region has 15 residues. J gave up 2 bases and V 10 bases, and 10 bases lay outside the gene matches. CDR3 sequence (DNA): TGTGCCATCAGCACAGGGGGCCTGAACACAGATACGCAGTATTTT. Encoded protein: CAISTGGLNTDTQYF.

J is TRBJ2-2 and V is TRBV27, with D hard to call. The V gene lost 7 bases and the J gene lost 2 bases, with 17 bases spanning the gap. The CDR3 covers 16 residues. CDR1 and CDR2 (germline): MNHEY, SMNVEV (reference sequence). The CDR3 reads CASTKLEPHNTGELFF. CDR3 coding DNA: TGTGCCAGCACCAAATTAGAACCTCATAACACCGGGGAGCTGTTTTTT.

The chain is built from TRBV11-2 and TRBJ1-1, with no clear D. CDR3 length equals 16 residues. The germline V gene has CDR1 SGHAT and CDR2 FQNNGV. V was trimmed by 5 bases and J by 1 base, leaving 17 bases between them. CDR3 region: CASSVGRWVGNTEAFF. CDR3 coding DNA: TGTGCCAGCAGCGTCGGGAGGTGGGTGGGGAACACTGAAGCTTTCTTT.

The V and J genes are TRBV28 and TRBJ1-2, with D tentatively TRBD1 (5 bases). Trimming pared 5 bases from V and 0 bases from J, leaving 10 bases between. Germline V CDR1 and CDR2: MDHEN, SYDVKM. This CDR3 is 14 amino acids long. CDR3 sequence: CASSNLGANYGYTF. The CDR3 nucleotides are TGTGCCAGCAGTAACCTGGGGGCTAACTATGGCTACACCTTC.

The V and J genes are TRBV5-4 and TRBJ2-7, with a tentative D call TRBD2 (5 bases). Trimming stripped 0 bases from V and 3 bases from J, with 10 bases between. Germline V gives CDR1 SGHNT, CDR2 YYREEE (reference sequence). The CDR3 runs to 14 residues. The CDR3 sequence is CASSLGERLYEQYF. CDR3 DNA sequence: TGTGCCAGCAGCTTGGGGGAGAGGCTCTACGAGCAGTACTTC.

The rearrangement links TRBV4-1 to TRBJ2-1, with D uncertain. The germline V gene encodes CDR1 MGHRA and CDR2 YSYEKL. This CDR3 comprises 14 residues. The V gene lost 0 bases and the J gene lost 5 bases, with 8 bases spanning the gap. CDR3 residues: CASSQDDGDNEQFF. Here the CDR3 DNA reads TGCGCCAGCAGCCAAGATGACGGAGACAATGAGCAGTTCTTC.

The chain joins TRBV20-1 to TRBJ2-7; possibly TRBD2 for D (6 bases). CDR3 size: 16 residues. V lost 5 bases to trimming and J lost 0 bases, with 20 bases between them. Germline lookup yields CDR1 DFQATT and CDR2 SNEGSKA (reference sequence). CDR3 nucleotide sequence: TGCAGTGCTGGAGGGACTGCCTATCTCTACTCCTACGAGCAGTACTTC. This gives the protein CSAGGTAYLYSYEQYF.

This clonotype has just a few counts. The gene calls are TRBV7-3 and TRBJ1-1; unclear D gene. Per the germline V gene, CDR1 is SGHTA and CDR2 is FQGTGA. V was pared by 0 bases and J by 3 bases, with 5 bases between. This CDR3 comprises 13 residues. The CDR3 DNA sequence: TGTGCCAGCAGCTTAACGCAGGACACTGAAGCTTTCTTT. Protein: CASSLTQDTEAFF.

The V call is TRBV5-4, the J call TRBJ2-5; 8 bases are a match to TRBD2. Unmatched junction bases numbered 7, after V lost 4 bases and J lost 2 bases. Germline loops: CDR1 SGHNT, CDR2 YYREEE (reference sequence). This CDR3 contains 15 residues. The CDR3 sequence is CASSEKSGGQETQYF. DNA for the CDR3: TGTGCCAGCAGCGAAAAAAGCGGGGGTCAAGAGACCCAGTACTTC.

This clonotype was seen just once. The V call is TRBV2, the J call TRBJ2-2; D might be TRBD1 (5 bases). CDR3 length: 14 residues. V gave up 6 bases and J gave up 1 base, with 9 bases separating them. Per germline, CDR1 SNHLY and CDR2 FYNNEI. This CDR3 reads CASRATGNTGELFF. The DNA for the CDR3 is TGTGCCAGCAGAGCTACAGGGAACACCGGGGAGCTGTTTTTT. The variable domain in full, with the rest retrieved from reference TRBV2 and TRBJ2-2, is EPEVTQTPSHQVTQMGQEVILRCVPISNHLYFYWYRQILGQKVEFLVSFYNNEISEKSEIFDDQFSVERPDGSNFTLKIRSTKLEDSAMYFCASRATGNTGELFFGEGSRLTVL.

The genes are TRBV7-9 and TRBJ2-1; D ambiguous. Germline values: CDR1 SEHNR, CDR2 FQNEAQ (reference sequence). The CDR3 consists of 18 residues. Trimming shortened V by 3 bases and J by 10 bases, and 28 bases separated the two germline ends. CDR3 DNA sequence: TGTGCCAGCAGCTTTACCGACCGGGCCCCGCTCCCTAGGTTGGAGCAGTTCTTC. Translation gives CASSFTDRAPLPRLEQFF. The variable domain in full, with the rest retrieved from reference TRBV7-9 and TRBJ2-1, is DTGVSQNPRHKITKRGQNVTFRCDPISEHNRLYWYRQTLGQGPEFLTYFQNEAQLEKSRLLSDRFSAERPKGSFSTLEIQRTEQGDSAMYLCASSFTDRAPLPRLEQFFGPGTRLTVL.